This passage covers 27 T cell receptor beta chains from one sample sequenced in a study of shared clonotypes between healthy human individuals. TCRdb's copy holds only in-frame clones and misses some; the assay was immunoSEQ multiplex PCR. The data hold more than 2 million clones, with approximately 92% observed a single time. CD45RO-negative cells were positively selected for CCR7, leaving out terminally differentiated effector memory CD45RA+ cells. Sequencing was performed on naive CD8+ T cells from PBMCs. Every receptor here comes from a man younger than 35 in good health. Some clones in this sample may be carry-over from other donors' samples.

A word on this clone: Within the sample, other DNA sequences also encode this same CDR3. The V and J genes are TRBV9 and TRBJ2-7; 7 bases match TRBD2. V trimming: 2 bases; J trimming: 0 bases; junction bases outside the gene matches: 5. Looked up from germline, CDR1 is SGDLS and CDR2 is YYNGEE. The CDR3 length is 15 residues. CDR3 coding DNA: TGTGCCAGCAGCGTGGGGGTAGCGGGCTCCTACGAGCAGTACTTC. Its translation is CASSVGVAGSYEQYF.

Remarks on this clone: At one end the junction does not follow the germline gene, possibly because of a read error. This chain uses TRBV11-3 with TRBJ2-7; 7 bases are shared with TRBD2. This CDR3 contains 10 residues. Germline V gene data show CDR1 as SGHNT and CDR2 as YENEEA. CDR3 sequence: CASSFCGRVF. The CDR3 DNA is TGTGCCAGCAGCTTCTGCGGGAGAGTCTTC.

This clone was recorded only once. V gene TRBV28 combines with J gene TRBJ1-3; D remains ambiguous. The CDR3 runs to 13 residues. CDR1 MDHEN and CDR2 SYDVKM come from the germline V gene. Between the trimmed V and J ends, which lost 4 bases and 1 base, there was a span of 5 bases. The CDR3 bases are TGTGCCAGCAGTTCGCGGTCTGGAAACACCATATATTTT. Its protein product is CASSSRSGNTIYF.

The rearrangement uses TRBV5-1 and TRBJ2-7, with 9 positions matching TRBD2. Unmatched junction bases numbered 9, after V lost 4 bases and J lost 7 bases. The germline V gene has CDR1 SGHRS and CDR2 YFSETQ. The CDR3 has 14 amino acids. The CDR3 coding sequence is TGCGCCAGCAGCGGGGGACTAGCCGCGGAGGAGCAGTACTTC. Its protein product is CASSGGLAAEEQYF.

The V gene is TRBV7-9, the J gene TRBJ2-5, with TRBD1 matching 9 bases. Germline V CDR1 and CDR2: SEHNR, FQNEAQ (reference sequence). CDR3 length equals 13 residues. The J segment lost 4 bases and the V segment lost 7 bases, leaving 4 bases of the junction unmatched. The CDR3 DNA reads TGTGCCAGCAACGAACAGGGGGCAGAGACCCAGTACTTC. It codes for CASNEQGAETQYF.

The V and J genes are TRBV6-1 and TRBJ1-1, with 7 bases that match TRBD1. The CDR3 is made up of 14 amino acids. Germline V lookup: CDR1 MNHNS, CDR2 SASEGT. Trimming removed 6 bases from V and 1 base from J; junction bases left unmatched: 5. As DNA, the CDR3 is TGTGCCAGCAGACCACAGGGGTCGAACACTGAAGCTTTCTTT. This codes for CASRPQGSNTEAFF.

V gene TRBV10-3 combines with J gene TRBJ2-7; TRBD1 or TRBD2 may be the D gene (5 bases each). Looked up from germline, CDR1 is ENHRY and CDR2 is SYGVKD. V was trimmed by 0 bases and J by 4 bases, leaving 13 bases between them. This CDR3 is built from 15 residues. The CDR3 DNA sequence: TGTGCCATCAGTGAGTCTTGGGGGATTGGGTACGAGCAGTACTTC. Translating gives CAISESWGIGYEQYF.

The chain joins TRBV11-2 to TRBJ2-3; 7 nucleotides match TRBD2. Germline CDR1 SGHAT, CDR2 FQNNGV. Losses at the gene ends were 9 bases for V and 1 base for J; bases not matched to a gene: 4. The CDR3 is made up of 13 amino acids. The CDR3 DNA reads as TGTGCCAGTAGGGAGGGTGGCACAGATACGCAGTATTTT. It codes for CASREGGTDTQYF.

This clone is a singleton in its sample. The J gene is TRBJ1-2, the V gene TRBV6-5; D is undetermined. The CDR3 runs 12 residues. CDR1 and CDR2 (germline): MNHEY, SVGAGI. Trimming took off 6 bases at V and 8 bases at J, with 13 bases between the two ends. The CDR3 here is CASSSTTGGYTF. The CDR3 nucleotides read TGTGCCAGCAGCTCCACAACCGGGGGCTACACCTTC.

The chain employs TRBV5-1 and TRBJ2-7; 9 bases are shared with TRBD1. CDR3 length: 13 amino acids. Germline V lookup: CDR1 SGHRS, CDR2 YFSETQ. With V trimmed by 4 bases and J by 4 bases, 3 bases remained unmatched. CDR3: CASSVQGAYEQYF. CDR3 nucleotides: TGCGCCAGCAGCGTACAGGGGGCTTACGAGCAGTACTTC.

This CDR3 is CASRPHLGWANEQFF. In nucleotides, the CDR3 is TGTGCCAGCCGACCTCATTTGGGGTGGGCGAATGAGCAGTTCTTC. The chain is built from TRBV6-5 and TRBJ2-1; no firm D call. The germline CDR1 and CDR2 sequences are MNHEY and SVGAGI. The V and J ends lost 8 bases and 7 bases respectively, with 21 bases between them. The CDR3 is 15 residues long.

The chain combines TRBV5-5 with TRBJ2-1; D may be TRBD1 (6 bases). The germline V gene has CDR1 SGHKS and CDR2 YYEKEE (reference sequence). The CDR3 is 13 residues long. V was clipped by 0 bases and J by 10 bases, with 11 bases between them. CDR3 loop: CASSLVQGWEQFF. As DNA, the CDR3 is TGTGCCAGCAGCTTGGTCCAGGGGTGGGAGCAGTTCTTC.

The genes are TRBV10-2 and TRBJ2-7; 10 bases map to TRBD1. V trimming: 4 bases; J trimming: 1 base; junction bases outside the gene matches: 10. The germline gives CDR1 WSHSY, CDR2 SAAADI. This CDR3 comprises 17 residues. The CDR3 nucleotides read TGCGCCAGCAGTGTTGAGGACAGGGGGACCCCATCCTACGAGCAGTACTTC. Translated, it gives CASSVEDRGTPSYEQYF.

The V and J genes are TRBV5-1 and TRBJ2-5; 13 nucleotides match TRBD2. Germline V gene sequence: CDR1 SGHRS, CDR2 YFSETQ. The CDR3 sequence is 18 residues long. The V and J ends lost 4 bases and 4 bases, in that order; junction bases with no gene match: 13. The CDR3 nucleotides read TGCGCCAGCAGCGAGGATCTCCGGACTAGCGGGAGAACAGAGACCCAGTACTTC. Amino acid sequence: CASSEDLRTSGRTETQYF.

In nucleotides, the CDR3 is TGTGCCAGCAGCCACGGGCTAGCGGGAAGTGAGCAGTTCTTC. This translates into CASSHGLAGSEQFF. V is TRBV28 and J is TRBJ2-1; 9 positions match TRBD2. Germline V gives CDR1 MDHEN, CDR2 SYDVKM. V lost 6 bases, J lost 9 bases, and 9 bases stayed unmatched. The CDR3 is 14 residues long.

The chain recombines TRBV4-1 with TRBJ2-1, with D possibly being TRBD2 (5 bases). Between the trimmed V and J ends, which lost 2 bases and 7 bases, there was a span of 12 bases. The CDR3 has 14 residues. The germline V gene has CDR1 MGHRA and CDR2 YSYEKL. CDR3 residues: CASSQQLRDNEQFF. CDR3 in DNA: TGCGCCAGCAGCCAACAATTGAGGGATAATGAGCAGTTCTTC.

V is TRBV9 and J is TRBJ2-1; D may match TRBD1 or TRBD2 (5 bases each). From germline, CDR1 is SGDLS and CDR2 YYNGEE. This CDR3 contains 14 residues. V lost 3 bases and J 8 bases, leaving 15 bases between the germline ends. CDR3 region: CASSDRDPGHEQFF. CDR3 in DNA: TGTGCCAGCAGCGACCGGGACCCAGGCCATGAGCAGTTCTTC.

The chain combines TRBV11-1 with TRBJ2-7; the D gene is possibly TRBD1 (5 bases). Between the trimmed V and J ends, which lost 6 bases and 4 bases, there was a span of 10 bases. Germline V gene data show CDR1 as SGHAT and CDR2 as FQDESV (reference sequence). The CDR3 totals 12 residues. The CDR3 is CASSYSGYEQYF. In nucleotides, the CDR3 is TGTGCCAGCAGTTATTCAGGGTACGAGCAGTACTTC.

The chain joins TRBV27 to TRBJ1-1, with D unclear. This CDR3 is 12 amino acids long. Germline V gene lookup returns CDR1 MNHEY and CDR2 SMNVEV (reference sequence). The V end lost 4 bases, the J end lost 7 bases, and 10 bases lay between the germline ends. The CDR3 sequence is CASSSDLIEAFF. DNA for the CDR3: TGTGCCAGCAGTTCCGACCTGATTGAAGCTTTCTTT.

The chain recombines TRBV10-2 with TRBJ1-1; D remains ambiguous. The germline V gene encodes CDR1 WSHSY and CDR2 SAAADI. The CDR3 has 14 amino acids. Trimming left V 0 bases short and J 2 bases short, with 7 bases between. The CDR3 protein is CASSESNPNTEAFF. The CDR3 DNA follows: TGCGCCAGCAGTGAGTCAAACCCAAACACTGAAGCTTTCTTT.

The rearrangement links TRBV9 to TRBJ2-7; D not resolved. CDR3 length: 14 amino acids. Trimming took 3 bases from V and 3 from J, leaving 13 bases between them. From germline, CDR1 is SGDLS and CDR2 YYNGEE. The CDR3 nucleotides read TGTGCCAGCAGCGCCTCGAGTGGAAACTACGAGCAGTACTTC. Amino acids: CASSASSGNYEQYF.

On this clone: Other DNA sequences in the same sample also yield this CDR3. The chain recombines TRBV9 with TRBJ2-5, with 11 bases matching TRBD1. Germline V CDR1 and CDR2: SGDLS, YYNGEE. With V trimmed by 2 bases and J by 4 bases, 4 bases remained unmatched. The CDR3 spans 15 residues. The CDR3 reads CASSVGTGGRETQYF. CDR3 bases: TGTGCCAGCAGCGTGGGGACAGGGGGGCGAGAGACCCAGTACTTC.

The rearrangement uses TRBV28 and TRBJ2-1; D unresolved. CDR1 and CDR2 (germline): MDHEN, SYDVKM. The CDR3 covers 17 residues. Trimming took off 1 base at V and 4 bases at J, with 17 bases between the two ends. The CDR3 sequence: CASSLYGPSYIYNEQFF. Written as DNA, the CDR3 is TGTGCCAGCAGTTTATATGGCCCGTCCTATATTTACAATGAGCAGTTCTTC.

This rearrangement joins TRBV11-1 to TRBJ2-7; 8 bases line up with TRBD2. Germline V CDR1 and CDR2: SGHAT, FQDESV (reference sequence). This CDR3 has 14 amino acids. V trimming: 2 bases; J trimming: 6 bases; junction bases outside the gene matches: 6. CDR3: CASSLLSGGREQYF. The DNA of the CDR3 is TGTGCCAGCAGCTTATTATCGGGAGGGCGCGAGCAGTACTTC.

V and J are TRBV27 and TRBJ2-2; TRBD1 matches at 8 bases. Per germline, CDR1 MNHEY and CDR2 SMNVEV (reference sequence). There are 15 residues in the CDR3. Trimming removed 5 bases from V and 5 bases from J; junction bases left unmatched: 7. CDR3 nucleotide sequence: TGTGCCAGCAGTCCCTGGACAGGGATAACCGGGGAGCTGTTTTTT. It translates to CASSPWTGITGELFF.

J is TRBJ1-5 and V is TRBV18; 11 bases match TRBD1. The V and J ends lost 3 bases and 5 bases, in that order; junction bases with no gene match: 9. Germline values: CDR1 KGHSH, CDR2 LQKENI. The CDR3 runs to 17 residues. CDR3 in DNA: TGTGCCAGCTCACCCGTTTCGGGACAGGGGGTATATCAGCCCCAGCATTTT. Translation gives CASSPVSGQGVYQPQHF.

The chain couples TRBV19 to TRBJ2-5, with 7 bases fitting TRBD1. This CDR3 is built from 16 residues. Germline V gene sequence: CDR1 LNHDA, CDR2 SQIVND (reference sequence). V lost 4 bases and J lost 4; bases outside the gene matches: 12. The CDR3 sequence is CASSTDEGAEGETQYF. The CDR3, as DNA: TGTGCCAGTAGTACCGACGAGGGGGCTGAGGGAGAGACCCAGTACTTC.